A single sample gave rise to the 25 T cell receptor beta chains below, sequenced in a study of shared clonotypes between healthy human individuals. Clones were read by immunoSEQ multiplex PCR, and TCRdb kept only the in-frame ones, dropping some. This table has 400,000 to 500,000 clones, around three quarters appearing once. Specimen: PBMCs. The receptors stem from a woman aged 40-49 years in good health. Some clones in this sample may be carry-over from other donors' samples.

The chain couples TRBV10-2 to TRBJ2-1; D unresolved. V shed 4 bases and J shed 4 bases, with 8 bases lying between them. The CDR3 is made up of 13 amino acids. Germline-derived CDR1 and CDR2 are WSHSY and SAAADI. The CDR3 DNA reads as TGCGCCAGCAGTGGAACTCGTTACAATGAGCAGTTCTTC. Amino acid sequence: CASSGTRYNEQFF.

There are many counts of this clone. The chain uses TRBV5-4 and TRBJ1-1; 7 bases align to TRBD1. Germline V gives CDR1 SGHNT, CDR2 YYREEE (reference sequence). The CDR3 has 14 amino acids. Unmatched junction bases numbered 6, after V lost 6 bases and J lost 1 base. As DNA, the CDR3 is TGTGCCAGCACCTTCGGGGACAGGAACACTGAAGCTTTCTTT. Amino acid sequence: CASTFGDRNTEAFF.

The chain uses TRBV4-2 and TRBJ2-3; 11 bases map to TRBD2. Germline V CDR1 and CDR2: LGHNA, YNFKEQ. The CDR3 length is 18 residues. J lost 0 bases, V lost 2 bases, and 7 bases had no gene match. CDR3 amino acids: CASSQNRGTSGSTDTQYF. CDR3 sequence (DNA): TGTGCCAGCAGCCAAAACCGAGGGACTAGCGGTAGCACAGATACGCAGTATTTT.

This sequence joins TRBV27 and TRBJ2-6; D might be TRBD2 (7 bases). The CDR3 is 18 residues long. V gave up 0 bases and J gave up 0 bases, with 12 bases separating them. Germline CDR1 reads MNHEY; CDR2 reads SMNVEV (reference sequence). CDR3 nucleotide sequence: TGTGCCAGCAGTTTATCGAGGGGGGGTCTCTCTGGGGCCAACGTCCTGACTTTC. Amino acid sequence: CASSLSRGGLSGANVLTF. Combining the CDR3 with reference TRBV27 and TRBJ2-6 gives the whole variable domain EAQVTQNPRYLITVTGKKLTVTCSQNMNHEYMSWYRQDPGLGLRQIYYSMNVEVTDKGDVPEGYKVSRKEKRNFPLILESPSPNQTSLYFCASSLSRGGLSGANVLTFGAGSRLTVL.

The V call is TRBV10-3, the J call TRBJ1-2; D unresolved. Germline V gives CDR1 ENHRY, CDR2 SYGVKD. CDR3 size: 15 residues. V lost 5 bases to trimming and J lost 0 bases, with 13 bases between them. CDR3 sequence: CAISKPDGTNYGYTF. For the CDR3, the DNA is TGTGCCATCAGTAAACCTGACGGAACTAACTATGGCTACACCTTC.

J is TRBJ2-2 and V is TRBV30, with a possible D match to TRBD2 (5 bases). Germline-derived CDR1 and CDR2 are GTSNPN and SVGIG (reference sequence). The CDR3 runs 16 residues. The V end lost 0 bases, the J end lost 1 base, and 12 bases lay between the germline ends. CDR3 loop: CAWSVLRAVNTGELFF. CDR3 DNA: TGTGCCTGGAGTGTACTGCGGGCGGTGAACACCGGGGAGCTGTTTTTT.

The V call is TRBV5-1, the J call TRBJ1-2; TRBD1 matches at 7 bases. With V trimmed by 4 bases and J by 4 bases, 10 bases remained unmatched. Germline loops: CDR1 SGHRS, CDR2 YFSETQ. The CDR3 spans 15 residues. This CDR3 reads CASSQGTVVGYGYTF. CDR3 nucleotide sequence: TGCGCCAGCAGCCAGGGGACAGTAGTTGGCTATGGCTACACCTTC.

This chain uses TRBV18 with TRBJ2-2; maybe TRBD2 (5 bases). CDR1 and CDR2 from the germline V gene are KGHSH and LQKENI. This CDR3 contains 15 residues. The V end was cut by 4 bases, the J end by 4 bases, with 13 bases between. The chain's CDR3 is CASSQGVPSTGELFF. CDR3 sequence (DNA): TGTGCCAGCTCACAGGGAGTCCCCAGCACCGGGGAGCTGTTTTTT.

The rearrangement joins TRBV2 to TRBJ1-5; the match to TRBD1 covers 7 bases. There are 13 residues in the CDR3. V was clipped by 5 bases and J by 5 bases; unmatched bases: 3. CDR1 and CDR2 (germline): SNHLY, FYNNEI. The CDR3 coding sequence is TGTGCCAGCAGTAAAGACAGGGATCAGCCCCAGCATTTT. Encoded protein: CASSKDRDQPQHF.

To note about this clone: The same CDR3 arises from other DNA sequences in this sample as well. The chain has TRBV19 and TRBJ2-4; D unresolved. Trimming removed 3 bases from V and 7 bases from J, with 4 bases in between. Germline-derived CDR1 and CDR2 are LNHDA and SQIVND (reference sequence). The CDR3 loop spans 11 amino acids. The CDR3 DNA sequence: TGTGCCAGTAGTATTGGGAACATTCAGTACTTC. Protein sequence: CASSIGNIQYF.

The chain uses TRBV7-8 and TRBJ2-1; the match to TRBD2 covers 7 bases. The junction had 7 bases not matched to a gene; V was cut back by 1 base and J by 4 bases. The germline V gene encodes CDR1 SGHVS and CDR2 FQNEAQ. CDR3 length: 16 residues. The CDR3 region has the DNA TGTGCCAGCAGCTTAGGGGGTGGCGGGGGATACAATGAGCAGTTCTTC. Its translation: CASSLGGGGGYNEQFF.

The chain joins TRBV7-9 to TRBJ1-1, with D unclear. The germline V gene encodes CDR1 SEHNR and CDR2 FQNEAQ (reference sequence). Trimming removed 6 bases at V and 8 bases at J, with 13 bases between. This CDR3 region has 12 residues. As DNA, the CDR3 is TGTGCCAGCAGTTCCTCCGGGCCCGAAGCTTTCTTT. It is translated as CASSSSGPEAFF.

Only a few counts were recorded for this clone. The chain recombines TRBV15 with TRBJ2-1, with D perhaps matching TRBD2 (6 bases). The CDR3 length is 14 residues. From germline, CDR1 is LNHNV and CDR2 YYDKDF (reference sequence). Trimming took off 6 bases at V and 5 bases at J, with 14 bases between the two ends. DNA of the CDR3: TGTGCCACCAGTGGGACTGGCCTCCACAATGAGCAGTTCTTC. As protein: CATSGTGLHNEQFF.

This sequence joins TRBV10-2 and TRBJ2-7, with TRBD2 matching 9 bases. The J segment lost 2 bases and the V segment lost 0 bases, leaving 5 bases of the junction unmatched. The CDR3 runs to 16 residues. Germline CDR1 and CDR2: WSHSY and SAAADI. Here the CDR3 reads CASSESFAGGPYEQYF. DNA of the CDR3: TGCGCCAGCAGTGAGTCGTTTGCGGGAGGGCCCTACGAGCAGTACTTC.

This sequence joins TRBV19 and TRBJ1-4; 7 nucleotides match TRBD1. CDR1 LNHDA and CDR2 SQIVND come from the germline V gene (reference sequence). The CDR3 is 14 residues long. The V segment lost 6 bases and the J segment 12 bases; nucleotides outside the gene matches: 13. CDR3 residues: CASSSTGAGPELFF. The CDR3 region has the DNA TGTGCCAGTAGCTCTACAGGGGCCGGGCCGGAACTGTTTTTT.

The J gene is TRBJ1-1, the V gene TRBV4-1; D not resolved. This CDR3 contains 13 residues. Trimming removed 4 bases from V and 4 bases from J, with 10 bases in between. CDR1 MGHRA and CDR2 YSYEKL come from the germline V gene. CDR3 sequence reads: CASSLASGTEAFF. CDR3 in DNA: TGCGCCAGCAGCCTGGCATCGGGCACTGAAGCTTTCTTT.

The J gene is TRBJ2-5, the V gene TRBV28; 7 nucleotides line up with TRBD2. The assigned J gene may be wrong: the sequence end matches TRBJ2-7 better. The germline CDR1 and CDR2 sequences are MDHEN and SYDVKM. CDR3 length equals 13 residues. The CDR3 loop reads CASSASGTYEQYF. For the CDR3, the DNA is TGTGCCAGCAGCGCTAGCGGAACCTACGAGCAGTACTTC.

The table lists this clone with a few counts. This chain uses TRBV6-1 with TRBJ2-3, with TRBD1 matching over 9 bases. Looked up from germline, CDR1 is MNHNS and CDR2 is SASEGT. V shed 3 bases, J shed 4 bases, and the junction held 5 bases outside the gene matches. The CDR3 totals 15 residues. CDR3 DNA sequence: TGTGCCAGCAGTGAGACGACAGGGGGGGCAGATACGCAGTATTTT. Translated, it gives CASSETTGGADTQYF.

DNA of the CDR3: TGTGCCAGCAGTTTGGGCTCCGGGGCCAACGTCCTGACTTTC. Its protein product is CASSLGSGANVLTF. V is TRBV2 and J is TRBJ2-6, with D uncertain. Germline V lookup: CDR1 SNHLY, CDR2 FYNNEI. The CDR3 contains 14 residues. Trimming removed 5 bases at V and 4 bases at J, with 9 bases between.

This chain connects TRBV2 to TRBJ2-3; 9 positions agree with TRBD2. Losses at the gene ends were 7 bases for V and 2 bases for J; bases not matched to a gene: 7. The length of the CDR3 is 15 residues. CDR1 and CDR2 (germline): SNHLY, FYNNEI. The CDR3, as DNA: TGTGCCAGCACGGCTAGCGGGATTGACACAGATACGCAGTATTTT. Translation gives CASTASGIDTDTQYF. Based on the CDR3 plus reference TRBV2 and TRBJ2-3, the full variable domain is EPEVTQTPSHQVTQMGQEVILRCVPISNHLYFYWYRQILGQKVEFLVSFYNNEISEKSEIFDDQFSVERPDGSNFTLKIRSTKLEDSAMYFCASTASGIDTDTQYFGPGTRLTVL.

This clone has only one observation. This chain joins TRBV7-2 and TRBJ1-2, with D possibly being TRBD1 (6 bases). Germline V gene lookup returns CDR1 SGHTA and CDR2 FQGNSA. The CDR3 spans 14 residues. Trimming pared 4 bases from V and 4 bases from J, leaving 13 bases between. In nucleotides, the CDR3 is TGTGCCAGCAGCTCTCAGGGGCGCGGCTATGGCTACACCTTC. Protein: CASSSQGRGYGYTF.

Turning to this clone: Other DNA sequences in this specimen translate into the identical CDR3. The V gene is TRBV30, the J gene TRBJ1-1; D is unresolved. Between the trimmed V and J ends, which lost 0 bases and 1 base, there was a span of 6 bases. This CDR3 spans 13 amino acids. CDR1 is GTSNPN and CDR2 is SVGIG in the germline V gene (reference sequence). The CDR3 nucleotides are TGTGCCTGGAGTGTGTCACGGAACACTGAAGCTTTCTTT. Residues: CAWSVSRNTEAFF.

The CDR3 nucleotides read TGTGCCACCAGGGACCCCTCTTTGAGGACAGGGGCGGAGGGGGATGAAGCTTTCTTT. Residues: CATRDPSLRTGAEGDEAFF. This chain uses TRBV28 with TRBJ1-1, with 9 bases that match TRBD1. CDR1 MDHEN and CDR2 SYDVKM come from the germline V gene. V shed 10 bases and J 7 bases; nucleotides not matched to a gene: 28. The length of the CDR3 is 19 residues.

The CDR3 DNA reads as TGTGCCAGCAGCGGCCAAGGACAGAACAACATGAACACTGAAGCTTTCTTT. Translation: CASSGQGQNNMNTEAFF. The V call is TRBV5-5, the J call TRBJ1-1; maybe TRBD1 (6 bases). The CDR3 covers 17 residues. V was clipped by 4 bases and J by 0 bases, with 19 bases between them. The germline CDR1 and CDR2 sequences are SGHKS and YYEKEE (reference sequence). Filled out from reference TRBV5-5 and TRBJ1-1, the complete variable domain reads DAGVTQSPTHLIKTRGQQVTLRCSPISGHKSVSWYQQVLGQGPQFIFQYYEKEERGRGNFPDRFSARQFPNYSSELNVNALLLGDSALYLCASSGQGQNNMNTEAFFGQGTRLTVV.

This clone was found a few times. The chain has TRBV15 and TRBJ1-2; D remains unclear. The CDR3 covers 12 residues. Germline-derived CDR1 and CDR2 are LNHNV and YYDKDF (reference sequence). Trimming took off 0 bases at V and 5 bases at J, with 4 bases between the two ends. The chain's CDR3 is CATSRERYGYTF. CDR3 coding DNA: TGTGCCACCAGCAGAGAGAGGTATGGCTACACCTTC.